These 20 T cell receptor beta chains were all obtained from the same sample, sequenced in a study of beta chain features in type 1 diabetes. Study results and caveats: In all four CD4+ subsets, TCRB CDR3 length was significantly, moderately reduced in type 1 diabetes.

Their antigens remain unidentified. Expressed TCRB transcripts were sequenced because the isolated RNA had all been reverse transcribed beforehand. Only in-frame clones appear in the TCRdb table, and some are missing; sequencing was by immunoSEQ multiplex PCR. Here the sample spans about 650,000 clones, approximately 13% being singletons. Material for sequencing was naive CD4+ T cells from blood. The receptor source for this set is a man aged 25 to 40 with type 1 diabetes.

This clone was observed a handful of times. Here the CDR3 DNA reads TGTGCCAGCAGTGAGTCCGTTGGGGCCAAAAACATTCAGTACTTC. This gives the protein CASSESVGAKNIQYF. The J gene is TRBJ2-4, the V gene TRBV6-4; D call uncertain. V was shortened by 3 bases and J by 1 base, with 10 bases between the two germline ends. The CDR3 is 15 residues long. The germline CDR1 and CDR2 sequences are MRHNA and SNTAGT.

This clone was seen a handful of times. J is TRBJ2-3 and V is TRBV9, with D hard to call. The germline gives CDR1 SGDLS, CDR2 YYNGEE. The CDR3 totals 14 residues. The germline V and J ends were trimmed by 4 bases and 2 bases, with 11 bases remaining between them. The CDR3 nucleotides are TGTGCCAGCAGCCCGAGCTCTTTCACAGATACGCAGTATTTT. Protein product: CASSPSSFTDTQYF.

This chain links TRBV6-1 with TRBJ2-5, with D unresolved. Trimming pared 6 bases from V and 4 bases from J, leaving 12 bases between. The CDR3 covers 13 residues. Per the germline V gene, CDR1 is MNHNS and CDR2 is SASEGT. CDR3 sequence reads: CASRWQRGETQYF. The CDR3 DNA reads TGTGCCAGCAGGTGGCAGAGAGGAGAGACCCAGTACTTC.

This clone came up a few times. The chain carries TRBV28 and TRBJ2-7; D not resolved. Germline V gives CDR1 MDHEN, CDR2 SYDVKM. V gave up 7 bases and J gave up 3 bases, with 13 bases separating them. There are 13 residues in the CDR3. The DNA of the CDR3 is TGTGCCAGCAATACGCGGCAGAGCTACGAGCAGTACTTC. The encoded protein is CASNTRQSYEQYF.

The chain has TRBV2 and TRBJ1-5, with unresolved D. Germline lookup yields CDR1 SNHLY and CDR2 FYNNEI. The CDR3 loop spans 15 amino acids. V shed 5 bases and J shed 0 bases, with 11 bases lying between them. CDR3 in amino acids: CASSRTDDSNQPQHF. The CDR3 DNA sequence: TGTGCCAGCAGTCGGACTGACGATAGCAATCAGCCCCAGCATTTT.

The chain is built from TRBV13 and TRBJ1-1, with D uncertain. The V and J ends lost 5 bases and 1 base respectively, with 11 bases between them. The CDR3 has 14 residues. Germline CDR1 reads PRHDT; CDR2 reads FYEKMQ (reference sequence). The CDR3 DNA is TGTGCCAGCAGCCCACTAGGCTCGAACACTGAAGCTTTCTTT. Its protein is CASSPLGSNTEAFF.

The CDR3 DNA sequence: TGCGCCAGCAGGCCCAAATCTGGGGCCAACGTCCTGACTTTC. Protein: CASRPKSGANVLTF. The rearrangement joins TRBV23-1 to TRBJ2-6; D unresolved. TRBV23-1 is sorted into the ORF group, with uncertain function. This CDR3 region has 14 residues. Trimming removed 6 bases at V and 1 base at J, with 7 bases between.

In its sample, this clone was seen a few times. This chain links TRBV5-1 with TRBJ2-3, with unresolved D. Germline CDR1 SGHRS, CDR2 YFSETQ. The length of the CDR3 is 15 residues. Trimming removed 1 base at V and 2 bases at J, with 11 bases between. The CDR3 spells CASSLTTSNTDTQYF. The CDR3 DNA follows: TGCGCCAGCAGCTTGACGACATCGAACACAGATACGCAGTATTTT.

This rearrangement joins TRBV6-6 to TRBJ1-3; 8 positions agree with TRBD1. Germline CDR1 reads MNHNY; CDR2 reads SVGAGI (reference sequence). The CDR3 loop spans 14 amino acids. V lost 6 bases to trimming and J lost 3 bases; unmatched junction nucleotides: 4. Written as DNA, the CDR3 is TGTGCCAGCAGGCTGGACAGGGATGGAAACACCATATATTTT. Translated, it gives CASRLDRDGNTIYF.

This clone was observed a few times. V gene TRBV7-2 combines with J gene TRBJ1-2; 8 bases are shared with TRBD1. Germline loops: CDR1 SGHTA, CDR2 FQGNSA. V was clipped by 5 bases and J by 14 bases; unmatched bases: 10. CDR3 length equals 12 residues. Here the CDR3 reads CASSTGQGSKTF. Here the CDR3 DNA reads TGTGCCAGCAGCACCGGACAGGGTTCGAAAACCTTC.

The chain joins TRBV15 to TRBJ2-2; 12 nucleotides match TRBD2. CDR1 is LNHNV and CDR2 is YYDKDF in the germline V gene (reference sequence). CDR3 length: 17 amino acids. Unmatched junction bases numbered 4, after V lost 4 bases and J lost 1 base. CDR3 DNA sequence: TGTGCCACCAGCATCCCGGGACTAGCGGGGAACACCGGGGAGCTGTTTTTT. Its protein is CATSIPGLAGNTGELFF.

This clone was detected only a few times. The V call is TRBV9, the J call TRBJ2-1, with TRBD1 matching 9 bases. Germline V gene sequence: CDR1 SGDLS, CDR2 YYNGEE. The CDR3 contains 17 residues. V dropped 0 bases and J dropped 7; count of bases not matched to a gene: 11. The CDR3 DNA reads TGTGCCAGCAGCGTAGAGGGACAGGGTCCGTGGGGGAATGAGCAGTTCTTC. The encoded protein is CASSVEGQGPWGNEQFF.

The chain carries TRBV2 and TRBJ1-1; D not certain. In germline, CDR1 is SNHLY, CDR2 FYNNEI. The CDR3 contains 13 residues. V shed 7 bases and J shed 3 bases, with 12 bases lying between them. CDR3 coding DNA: TGTGCCAGCATGCTGGCGGCATACACTGAAGCTTTCTTT. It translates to CASMLAAYTEAFF.

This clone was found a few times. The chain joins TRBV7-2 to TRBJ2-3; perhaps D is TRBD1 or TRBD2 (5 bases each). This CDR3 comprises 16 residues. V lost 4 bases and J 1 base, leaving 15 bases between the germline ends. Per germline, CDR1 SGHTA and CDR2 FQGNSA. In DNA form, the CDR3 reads TGTGCCAGCAGCTCAAACCCCGGGACGGGCACAGATACGCAGTATTTT. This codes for CASSSNPGTGTDTQYF.

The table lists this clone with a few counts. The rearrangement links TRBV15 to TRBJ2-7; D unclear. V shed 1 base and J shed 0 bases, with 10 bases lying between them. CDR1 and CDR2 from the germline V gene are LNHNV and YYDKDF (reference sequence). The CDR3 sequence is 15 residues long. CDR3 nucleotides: TGTGCCACCAGCAGAGGAGGCATGAGCTCCTACGAGCAGTACTTC. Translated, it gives CATSRGGMSSYEQYF.

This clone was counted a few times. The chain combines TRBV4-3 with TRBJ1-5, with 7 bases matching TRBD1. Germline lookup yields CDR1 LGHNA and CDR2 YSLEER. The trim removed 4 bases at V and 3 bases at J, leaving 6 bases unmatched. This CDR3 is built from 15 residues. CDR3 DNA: TGCGCCAGCAGCCGACAGACAGGGCTCAATCAGCCCCAGCATTTT. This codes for CASSRQTGLNQPQHF.

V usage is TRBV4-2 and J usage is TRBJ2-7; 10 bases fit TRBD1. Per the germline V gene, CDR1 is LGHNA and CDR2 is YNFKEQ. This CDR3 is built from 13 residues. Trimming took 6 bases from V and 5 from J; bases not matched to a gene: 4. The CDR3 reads CASSRQGANEQYF. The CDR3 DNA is TGTGCCAGCAGTAGACAGGGGGCAAACGAGCAGTACTTC.

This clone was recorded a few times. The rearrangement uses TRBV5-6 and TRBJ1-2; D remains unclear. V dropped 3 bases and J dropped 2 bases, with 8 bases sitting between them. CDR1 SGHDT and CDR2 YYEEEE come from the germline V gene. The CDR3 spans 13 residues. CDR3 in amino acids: CASSSTGNYGYTF. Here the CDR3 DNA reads TGTGCCAGCAGCTCGACCGGGAACTATGGCTACACCTTC.

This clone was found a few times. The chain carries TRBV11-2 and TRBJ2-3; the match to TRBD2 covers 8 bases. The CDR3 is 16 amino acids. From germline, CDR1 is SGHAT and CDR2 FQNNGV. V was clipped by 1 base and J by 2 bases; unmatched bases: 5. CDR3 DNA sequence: TGTGCCAGCAGCTTAGGAGTAGCGGGGACCACAGATACGCAGTATTTT. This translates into CASSLGVAGTTDTQYF.

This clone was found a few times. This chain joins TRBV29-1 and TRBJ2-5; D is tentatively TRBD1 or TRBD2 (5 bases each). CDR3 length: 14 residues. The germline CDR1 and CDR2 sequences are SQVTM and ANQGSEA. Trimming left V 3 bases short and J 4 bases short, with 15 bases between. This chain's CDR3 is CSVDPEGFGETQYF. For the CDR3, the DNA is TGCAGCGTTGACCCTGAGGGGTTTGGAGAGACCCAGTACTTC.